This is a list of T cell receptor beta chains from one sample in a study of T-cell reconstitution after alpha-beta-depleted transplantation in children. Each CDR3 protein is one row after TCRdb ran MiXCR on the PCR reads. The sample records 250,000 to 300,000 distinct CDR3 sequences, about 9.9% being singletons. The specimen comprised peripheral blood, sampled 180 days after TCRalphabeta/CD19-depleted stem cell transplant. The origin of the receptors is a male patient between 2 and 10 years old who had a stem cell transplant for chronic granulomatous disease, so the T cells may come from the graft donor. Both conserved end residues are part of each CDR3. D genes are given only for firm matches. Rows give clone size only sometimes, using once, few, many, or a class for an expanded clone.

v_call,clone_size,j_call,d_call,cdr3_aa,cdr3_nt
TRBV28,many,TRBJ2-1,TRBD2,CASSLLLAGANEQFF,TGTGCCAGCAGTTTACTTCTAGCGGGGGCAAATGAGCAGTTCTTC
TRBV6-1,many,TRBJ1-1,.,CASSESWRGNTEAFF,TGTGCCAGCAGTGAGTCCTGGAGGGGGAACACTGAAGCTTTCTTT
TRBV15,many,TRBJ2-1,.,CATSRELVFYNEQFF,TGTGCCACCAGCAGAGAACTAGTCTTCTACAATGAGCAGTTCTTC
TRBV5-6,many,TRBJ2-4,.,CASSLGGTLAKNIQYF,TGTGCCAGCAGCCTGGGGGGGACACTAGCCAAAAACATTCAGTACTTC
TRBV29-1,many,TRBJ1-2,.,CSVVMAGTNYGYTF,TGCAGCGTTGTTATGGCAGGGACTAACTATGGCTACACCTTC
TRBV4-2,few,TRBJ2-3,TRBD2,CASSLTPPGLGATDTQYF,TGTGCCAGCAGCCTAACCCCACCGGGACTAGGGGCCACAGATACGCAGTATTTT
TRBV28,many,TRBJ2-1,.,CASSFPGYNEQFF,TGTGCCAGCAGTTTTCCCGGGTACAATGAGCAGTTCTTC
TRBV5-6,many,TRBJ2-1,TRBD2,CASSLLVVSGNNEQFF,TGTGCCAGCAGCTTGCTGGTTGTTAGCGGGAACAATGAGCAGTTCTTC
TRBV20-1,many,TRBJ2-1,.,CSALDYNEQFF,TGCAGTGCCTTAGACTACAATGAGCAGTTCTTC
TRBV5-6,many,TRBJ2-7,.,CASSGVAAYEQYF,TGTGCCAGCTCCGGGGTGGCGGCCTACGAGCAGTACTTC
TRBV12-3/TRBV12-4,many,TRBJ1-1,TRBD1,CASNHQVGPGGTTEAFF,TGTGCCAGCAACCACCAGGTGGGGCCAGGGGGCACCACTGAAGCTTTCTTT
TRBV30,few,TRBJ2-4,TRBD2,CAWSVYGALAGVNIQYF,TGTGCCTGGAGTGTATATGGGGCCCTAGCGGGAGTGAACATTCAGTACTTC
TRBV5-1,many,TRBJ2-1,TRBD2,CASSLVSGGAGYNEQFF,TGCGCCAGCAGCTTGGTTAGCGGGGGGGCCGGATACAATGAGCAGTTCTTC
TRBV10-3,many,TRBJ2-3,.,CAISEVGEVLDTQYF,TGTGCCATCAGTGAGGTGGGGGAGGTGTTGGATACGCAGTATTTT
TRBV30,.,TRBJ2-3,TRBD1,CAWTPGQGAYKDTQYF,TGTGCCTGGACCCCCGGACAGGGGGCATACAAAGATACGCAGTATTTT
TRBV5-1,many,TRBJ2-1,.,CASSLVSPRSNEQFF,TGCGCCAGCAGCTTAGTTTCTCCGCGTTCCAATGAGCAGTTCTTC
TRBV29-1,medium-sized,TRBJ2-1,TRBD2,CSVEGLAGVSYNEQFF,TGCAGCGTTGAAGGTCTAGCGGGAGTCTCCTACAATGAGCAGTTCTTC
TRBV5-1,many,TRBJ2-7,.,CASSLGSGWGVYEQYF,TGCGCCAGCAGCTTGGGGAGTGGATGGGGTGTCTACGAGCAGTACTTC
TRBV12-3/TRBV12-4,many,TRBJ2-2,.,CASSFQSGELFF,TGTGCCAGCAGTTTCCAATCCGGGGAGCTGTTTTTT
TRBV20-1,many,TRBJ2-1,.,CSASLSSYNEQFF,TGCAGTGCTAGCCTGAGCTCCTACAATGAGCAGTTCTTC
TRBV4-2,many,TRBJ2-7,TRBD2,CASSHTGTSAYEQYF,TGTGCCAGCAGCCACACCGGGACTAGCGCCTACGAGCAGTACTTC
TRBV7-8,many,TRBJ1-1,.,CASSLGRRNTEAFF,TGTGCCAGCAGCTTGGGACGGCGGAACACTGAAGCTTTCTTT
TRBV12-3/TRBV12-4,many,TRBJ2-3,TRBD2,CASSFRRGGTDTQYF,TGTGCCAGCAGTTTCAGGCGGGGGGGCACAGATACGCAGTATTTT
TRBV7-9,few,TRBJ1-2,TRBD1,CASSSSGTGGAAYGYTF,TGTGCCAGCAGCTCTTCCGGGACAGGGGGCGCGGCGTATGGCTACACCTTC
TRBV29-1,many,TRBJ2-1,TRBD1,CSVESDRALNEQFF,TGCAGCGTTGAGAGTGACAGGGCCCTCAATGAGCAGTTCTTC
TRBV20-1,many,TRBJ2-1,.,CSAMRGQGYSEQFF,TGCAGTGCTATGCGTGGGCAGGGTTATAGTGAGCAGTTCTTC